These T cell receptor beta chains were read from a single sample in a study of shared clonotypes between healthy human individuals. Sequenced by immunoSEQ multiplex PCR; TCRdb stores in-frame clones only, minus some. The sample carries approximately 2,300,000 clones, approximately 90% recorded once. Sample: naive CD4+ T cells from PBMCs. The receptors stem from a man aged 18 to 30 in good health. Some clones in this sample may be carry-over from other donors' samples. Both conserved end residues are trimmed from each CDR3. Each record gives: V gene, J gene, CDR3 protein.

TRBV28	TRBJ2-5	ASSWDRGRETQY
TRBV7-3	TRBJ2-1	ASSLYATSGRALREQF
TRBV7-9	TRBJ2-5	ASSSLAGGQETQY
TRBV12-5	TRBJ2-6	ASMYSGTSSPGANVLT
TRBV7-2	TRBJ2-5	ASSLGLAGEETQY
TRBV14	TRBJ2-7	ASSSIRGGAGQY
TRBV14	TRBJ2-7	ASSPPAWGRASHEQY
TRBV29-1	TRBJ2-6	SAGGLAGGPNGANVLT
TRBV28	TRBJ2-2	ASSPGQGKTGELF
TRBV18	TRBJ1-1	ASSPRNTEAF
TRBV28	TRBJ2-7	ASSFSGTYEQY
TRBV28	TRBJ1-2	ASSLRQRGNYGYT
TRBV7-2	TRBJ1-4	ASSLPTADGKLF
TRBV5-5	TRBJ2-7	ASSSRRQSSYEQY
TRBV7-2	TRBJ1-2	ASTLPTGNYGYT
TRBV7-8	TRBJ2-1	ASSYLAGGVNEQF
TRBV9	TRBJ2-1	ASTHSGNEQF
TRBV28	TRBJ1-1	ASRTTGRQTEAF
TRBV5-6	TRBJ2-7	ASSLFGEQY
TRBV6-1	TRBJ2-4	ASSEAGGRGNIQY
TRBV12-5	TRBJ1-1	ASGLERGFSGNTEAF
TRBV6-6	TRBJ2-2	ASRPQGSTGELF
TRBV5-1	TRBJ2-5	ASSFTGDQETQY
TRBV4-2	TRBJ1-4	ASSQDWGLDEKLF
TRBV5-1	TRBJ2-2	ASSTEGLAGTGELF
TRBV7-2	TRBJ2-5	ASSSISVLETQY
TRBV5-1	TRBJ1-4	ASSLGDREKLF
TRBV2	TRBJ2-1	ASSLDRIEYNEQF
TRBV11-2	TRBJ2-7	ASGGTVPYEQY
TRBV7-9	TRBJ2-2	ASSQFAGGNTGELF
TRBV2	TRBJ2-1	ASEEDRDNEQF
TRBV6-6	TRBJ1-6	ASTIIIGTGYSPLH
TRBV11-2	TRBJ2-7	ASSLDRIPGYEQY
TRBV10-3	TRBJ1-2	AARGQGADYGYT
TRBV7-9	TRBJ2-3	ASTTGAGTTDTQY
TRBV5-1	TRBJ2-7	ASSLDGLRGAYEQY
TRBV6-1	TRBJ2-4	ASTGGSWAKNIQY
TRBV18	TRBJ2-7	ASSPGGGPQY
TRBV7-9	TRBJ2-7	ASSLFGTGEEQY
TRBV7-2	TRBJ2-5	ASSSVSQETQY
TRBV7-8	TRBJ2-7	ASSLGPGAAYEQY